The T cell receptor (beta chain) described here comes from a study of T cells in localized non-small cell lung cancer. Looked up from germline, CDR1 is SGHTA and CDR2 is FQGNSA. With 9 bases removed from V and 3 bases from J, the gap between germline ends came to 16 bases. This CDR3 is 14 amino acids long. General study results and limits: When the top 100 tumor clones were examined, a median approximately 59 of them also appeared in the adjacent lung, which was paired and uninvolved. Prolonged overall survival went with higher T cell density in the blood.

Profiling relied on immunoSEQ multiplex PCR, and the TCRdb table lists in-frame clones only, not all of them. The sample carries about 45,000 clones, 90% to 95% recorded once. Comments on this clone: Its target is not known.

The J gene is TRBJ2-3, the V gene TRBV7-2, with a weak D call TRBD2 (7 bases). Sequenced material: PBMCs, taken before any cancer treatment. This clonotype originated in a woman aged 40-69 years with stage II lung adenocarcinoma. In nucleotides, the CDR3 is TGTGCCAGGGGGGGGGCTCCTCTTACAGATACGCAGTATTTT. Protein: CARGGAPLTDTQYF.